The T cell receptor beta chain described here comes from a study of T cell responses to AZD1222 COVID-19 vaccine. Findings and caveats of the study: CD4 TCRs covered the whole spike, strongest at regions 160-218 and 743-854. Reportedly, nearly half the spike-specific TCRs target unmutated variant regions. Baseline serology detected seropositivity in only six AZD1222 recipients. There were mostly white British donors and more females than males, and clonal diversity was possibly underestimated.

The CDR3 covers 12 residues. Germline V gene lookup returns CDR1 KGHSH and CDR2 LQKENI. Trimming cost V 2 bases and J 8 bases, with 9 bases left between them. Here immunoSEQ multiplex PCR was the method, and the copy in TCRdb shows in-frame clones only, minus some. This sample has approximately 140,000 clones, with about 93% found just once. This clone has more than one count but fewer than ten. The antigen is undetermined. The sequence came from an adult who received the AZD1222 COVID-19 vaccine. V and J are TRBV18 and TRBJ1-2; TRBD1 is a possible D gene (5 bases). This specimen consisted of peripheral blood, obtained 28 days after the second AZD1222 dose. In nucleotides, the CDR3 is TGTGCCAGCTCACCATCCGGGGACGGCTACACCTTC. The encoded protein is CASSPSGDGYTF.